These 22 T cell receptor beta chains originate from one sample sequenced in a study of T cell responses to AZD1222 COVID-19 vaccine (dated by TCRdb to the early 2020s). The method was the immunoSEQ multiplex PCR assay. This is the immuneACCESS table as TCRdb keeps it, with only in-frame sequences that have V and J called. A part of the clones is gone; compared with another copy, unresolved V genes explain less than half, and the rest is unexplained. The sample table shows some 50,000 clones, and about 90% are seen once. The ten largest clonotypes hold roughly 1.1% of the sample. What this sample's time point label stands for: about 28 days (+/-7) after the second vaccine dose. The source was peripheral blood, collected 28 days after the second AZD1222 dose. The receptor source for this set is an adult who received the AZD1222 COVID-19 vaccine.

The chain recombines TRBV6-2 or TRBV6-3 with TRBJ1-1; D may be TRBD1 (5 bases). The CDR3 is 13 residues long. Germline CDR1 is MNHEY and CDR2 is SVGEGT. Trimming removed 6 bases from V and 10 bases from J, with 18 bases in between. Here the CDR3 reads CASSLSGPMIAFF. The CDR3, as DNA: TGTGCCAGCAGCCTATCGGGACCTATGATAGCTTTCTTT.

This rearrangement joins TRBV4-1 to TRBJ2-1, with D perhaps given as TRBD1 or TRBD2 (5 bases each). Per the germline V gene, CDR1 is MGHRA and CDR2 is YSYEKL. The CDR3 is made up of 14 amino acids. V gave up 1 base and J gave up 9 bases, with 13 bases separating them. CDR3 protein: CASSQAGTPFEQFF. The CDR3 DNA is TGCGCCAGCAGCCAAGCGGGGACCCCCTTTGAGCAGTTCTTC.

This chain links TRBV28 with TRBJ2-2, with D possibly being TRBD1 (6 bases). V was trimmed by 8 bases and J by 1 base, leaving 11 bases between them. This CDR3 comprises 14 residues. In germline, CDR1 is MDHEN, CDR2 SYDVKM. CDR3 sequence reads: CASGGRVNTGELFF. CDR3 nucleotides: TGTGCCAGCGGGGGCAGGGTGAACACCGGGGAGCTGTTTTTT.

The count of this clone is one. The J gene is TRBJ2-2, the V gene TRBV19, with D maybe TRBD1 (5 bases). The CDR3 is 15 residues long. The V end was cut by 6 bases, the J end by 2 bases, with 13 bases between. Germline CDR1 LNHDA, CDR2 SQIVND (reference sequence). CDR3 nucleotide sequence: TGTGCCAGTAGGGACCATAGGGGAAACACCGGGGAGCTGTTTTTT. This codes for CASRDHRGNTGELFF.

Regarding this clone: One junction end does not reproduce the germline sequence, and a read error may be involved. V is TRBV11-1 and J is TRBJ1-1; tentative D call: TRBD1 (6 bases). The CDR3 loop spans 13 amino acids. Germline values: CDR1 SGHAT, CDR2 FQDESV (reference sequence). The CDR3 region has the DNA TGTGCTAGCAGCTTTTTGGGGGCCACTGAAGCTTTCTTT. As protein: CASSFLGATEAFF.

The V call is TRBV5-1, the J call TRBJ1-2, with no clear D. The CDR3 spans 12 residues. The ends were cut back, 7 bases at V and 4 bases at J, with 11 bases in the middle. The V gene's germline CDR1 is SGHRS and CDR2 YFSETQ. CDR3 DNA sequence: TGCGCCAGCTATACACCTATCTATGGCTACACCTTC. Translated, it gives CASYTPIYGYTF.

The chain employs TRBV27 and TRBJ2-7; possible D gene TRBD1, 6 bases. Trimming took off 4 bases at V and 5 bases at J, with 15 bases between the two ends. The CDR3 is made up of 14 amino acids. Germline loops: CDR1 MNHEY, CDR2 SMNVEV (reference sequence). CDR3 protein: CASSSYTGFHEQYF. DNA of the CDR3: TGTGCCAGCAGTTCCTATACAGGGTTCCACGAGCAGTACTTC.

CDR3 sequence reads: CASGGPVGTGISYEQYF. Written as DNA, the CDR3 is TGTGCTAGTGGGGGGCCCGTTGGGACAGGGATCTCCTACGAGCAGTACTTC. The genes are TRBV12-5 and TRBJ2-7, with 9 bases aligning to TRBD1. J was trimmed by 0 bases and V by 6 bases; bases with no gene match: 12. CDR1 is LGHNT and CDR2 is FRNRAP in the germline V gene. The length of the CDR3 is 17 residues. Filled out from reference TRBV12-5 and TRBJ2-7, the complete variable domain reads DARVTQTPRHKVTEMGQEVTMRCQPILGHNTVFWYRQTMMQGLELLAYFRNRAPLDDSGMPKDRFSAEMPDATLATLKIQPSEPRDSAVYFCASGGPVGTGISYEQYFGPGTRLTVT.

The chain recombines TRBV18 with TRBJ1-1, with D perhaps TRBD1 (5 bases). CDR1 is KGHSH, CDR2 LQKENI, per germline. The CDR3 runs to 16 residues. V was trimmed by 0 bases and J by 4 bases, leaving 15 bases between them. CDR3 in DNA: TGTGCCAGCTCACCACCGAAGGTTCCAGGGATCACTGAAGCTTTCTTT. Its protein product is CASSPPKVPGITEAFF.

The chain combines TRBV28 with TRBJ2-3; D not resolved. Germline V gene lookup returns CDR1 MDHEN and CDR2 SYDVKM. The ends were cut back, 6 bases at V and 9 bases at J, with 16 bases in the middle. The CDR3 runs 13 residues. The CDR3 DNA reads TGTGCCAGCAGCCTAGGCGGAAGAGGAACGCAGTATTTT. Amino acids: CASSLGGRGTQYF.

This chain links TRBV24-1 with TRBJ2-3; 9 nucleotides match TRBD1. This CDR3 is 16 amino acids long. V dropped 2 bases and J dropped 5; count of bases not matched to a gene: 7. Per the germline V gene, CDR1 is KGHDR and CDR2 is SFDVKD. CDR3: CATSDSTGGSRDTQYF. CDR3 in DNA: TGTGCCACCAGTGATTCTACAGGGGGCTCAAGAGATACGCAGTATTTT.

The rearrangement uses TRBV12-3 or TRBV12-4 and TRBJ2-1; TRBD2 is a possible D gene (5 bases). The CDR3 sequence is 13 residues long. Trimming stripped 5 bases from V and 7 bases from J, with 12 bases between. The chain's CDR3 is CASSPYSVNEQFF. CDR3 sequence (DNA): TGTGCCAGCAGTCCCTATAGCGTTAATGAGCAGTTCTTC.

The V gene is TRBV7-6, the J gene TRBJ1-1; a weak D match, TRBD1 (5 bases). With 2 bases removed from V and 0 bases from J, the gap between germline ends came to 10 bases. This CDR3 has 15 amino acids. Germline assignment: CDR1 SGHVS and CDR2 FNYEAQ. Here the CDR3 reads CASSLQGRMNTEAFF. The CDR3 region has the DNA TGTGCCAGCAGCTTACAGGGACGGATGAACACTGAAGCTTTCTTT.

The rearrangement links TRBV18 to TRBJ1-6, with D perhaps TRBD1 (6 bases). The length of the CDR3 is 16 residues. Germline V gene lookup returns CDR1 KGHSH and CDR2 LQKENI. V was clipped by 3 bases and J by 0 bases, with 9 bases between them. In nucleotides, the CDR3 is TGTGCCAGCTCACCGGACAGCAGCTCCTATAATTCACCCCTCCACTTT. It encodes CASSPDSSSYNSPLHF.

The J gene is TRBJ1-1, the V gene TRBV5-1; TRBD1 matches at 12 bases. J was trimmed by 6 bases and V by 2 bases; bases with no gene match: 5. CDR3 length equals 15 residues. Germline-derived CDR1 and CDR2 are SGHRS and YFSETQ. This CDR3 is CASSFRDRGLAEAFF. The DNA of the CDR3 is TGCGCCAGCAGCTTCCGGGACAGGGGGCTCGCTGAAGCTTTCTTT. Full variable domain (remainder filled in from reference TRBV5-1 and TRBJ1-1): KAGVTQTPRYLIKTRGQQVTLSCSPISGHRSVSWYQQTPGQGLQFLFEYFSETQRNKGNFPGRFSGRQFSNSRSEMNVSTLELGDSALYLCASSFRDRGLAEAFFGQGTRLTVV.

This clone was seen more than once but under ten times. This sequence joins TRBV6-1 and TRBJ2-7; D is uncertain. V was clipped by 2 bases and J by 1 base, with 9 bases between them. Germline-derived CDR1 and CDR2 are MNHNS and SASEGT. The CDR3 length is 14 residues. This CDR3 reads CASSERGASYEQYF. The DNA for the CDR3 is TGTGCCAGCAGTGAAAGAGGCGCATCCTACGAGCAGTACTTC.

The chain has TRBV5-1 and TRBJ2-7; TRBD2 matches at 7 bases. Germline V gene data show CDR1 as SGHRS and CDR2 as YFSETQ. The CDR3 sequence is 14 residues long. V lost 2 bases and J lost 2; bases outside the gene matches: 4. CDR3 sequence (DNA): TGCGCCAGCAGCTTCGGCGGGGGAGCCTACGAGCAGTACTTC. Amino acid sequence: CASSFGGGAYEQYF.

This clone was counted once. The J gene is TRBJ2-5, the V gene TRBV6-1; 9 bases match TRBD1. After removal of 3 bases from V and 4 bases from J, the junction contained 15 bases not matched to a gene. The CDR3 is 18 residues long. Germline lookup yields CDR1 MNHNS and CDR2 SASEGT. CDR3 coding DNA: TGTGCCAGCAGTGACCACCCCCCGGGACAGGGAGGTCGAGAGACCCAGTACTTC. Translating gives CASSDHPPGQGGRETQYF.

This chain uses TRBV7-8 with TRBJ1-5, with 7 bases aligning to TRBD1. Germline trimming cut 5 bases from V and 3 bases from J; bases unmatched to any gene: 13. Germline V gene data show CDR1 as SGHVS and CDR2 as FQNEAQ. The CDR3 sequence is 17 residues long. CDR3 sequence reads: CASSRRFQDRNNQPQHF. The CDR3 DNA sequence: TGTGCCAGCAGCCGCAGGTTTCAGGACAGGAACAATCAGCCCCAGCATTTT.

V usage is TRBV28 and J usage is TRBJ2-1; unclear D gene. The CDR3 spans 12 residues. Germline lookup yields CDR1 MDHEN and CDR2 SYDVKM. V was shortened by 3 bases and J by 4 bases, with 4 bases between the two germline ends. DNA for the CDR3: TGTGCCAGCAGTTTTCAGTACAATGAGCAGTTCTTC. Encoded protein: CASSFQYNEQFF.

The chain carries TRBV5-6 and TRBJ1-1; 8 bases fit TRBD1. V trimming: 1 base; J trimming: 5 bases; junction bases outside the gene matches: 7. Per the germline V gene, CDR1 is SGHDT and CDR2 is YYEEEE. The CDR3 runs 15 residues. The CDR3 loop is CASSLRDRGGTEAFF. In nucleotides, the CDR3 is TGTGCCAGCAGCTTGCGCGACAGGGGTGGGACTGAAGCTTTCTTT.

This sequence joins TRBV6-5 and TRBJ1-2; no clear D gene. The CDR3 sequence is 15 residues long. Germline-derived CDR1 and CDR2 are MNHEY and SVGAGI. The V end was cut by 2 bases, the J end by 4 bases, with 14 bases between. CDR3 loop: CASSYDQRKLYGYTF. CDR3 nucleotides: TGTGCCAGCAGTTACGACCAACGGAAACTCTATGGCTACACCTTC.